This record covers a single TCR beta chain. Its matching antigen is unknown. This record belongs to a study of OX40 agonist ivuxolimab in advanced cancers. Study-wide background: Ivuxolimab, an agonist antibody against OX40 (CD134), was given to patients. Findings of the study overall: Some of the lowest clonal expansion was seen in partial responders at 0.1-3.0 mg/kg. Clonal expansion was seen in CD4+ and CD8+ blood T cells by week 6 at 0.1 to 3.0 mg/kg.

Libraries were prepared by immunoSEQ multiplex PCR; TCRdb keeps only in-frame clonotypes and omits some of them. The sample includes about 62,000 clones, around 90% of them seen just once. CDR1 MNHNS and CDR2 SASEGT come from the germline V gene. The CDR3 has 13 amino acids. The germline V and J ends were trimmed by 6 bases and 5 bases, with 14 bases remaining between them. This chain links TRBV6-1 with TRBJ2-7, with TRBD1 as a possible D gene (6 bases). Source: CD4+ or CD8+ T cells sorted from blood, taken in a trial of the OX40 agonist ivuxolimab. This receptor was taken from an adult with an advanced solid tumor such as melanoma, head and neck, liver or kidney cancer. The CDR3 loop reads CASRDTGLHEQYF. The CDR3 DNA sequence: TGTGCCAGCAGAGATACAGGGCTCCACGAGCAGTACTTC.